One and the same sample provided the 17 T cell receptor beta chains below, sequenced in a study of shared clonotypes between healthy human individuals. TCRdb's table, derived via immunoSEQ multiplex PCR, lists solely in-frame clones and lacks some. The data show 2 million to 2.5 million clones, roughly 95% seen once. Sequenced material: naive CD4+ T cells sorted from blood. Subset specified: CD45RA+ positively selected. The receptors were gathered from a man between 18 and 29 years old in good health.

V is TRBV28 and J is TRBJ1-2; 9 bases are a match to TRBD1. With V trimmed by 4 bases and J by 2 bases, 5 bases remained unmatched. The CDR3 is made up of 15 amino acids. The germline V gene encodes CDR1 MDHEN and CDR2 SYDVKM. The CDR3, as DNA: TGTGCCAGCAGTTCAAACAGGGGGCCCAACTATGGCTACACCTTC. Amino acids: CASSSNRGPNYGYTF.

The chain is built from TRBV5-1 and TRBJ2-5; maybe TRBD2 (5 bases). CDR3 length: 14 residues. Germline CDR1 SGHRS, CDR2 YFSETQ. The V gene lost 5 bases and the J gene lost 2 bases, with 13 bases spanning the gap. In DNA, the CDR3 is TGCGCCAGCAGACTAGAACTTGCACAAGAGACCCAGTACTTC. This encodes CASRLELAQETQYF. Supplemented by reference TRBV5-1 and TRBJ2-5, the full variable domain reads KAGVTQTPRYLIKTRGQQVTLSCSPISGHRSVSWYQQTPGQGLQFLFEYFSETQRNKGNFPGRFSGRQFSNSRSEMNVSTLELGDSALYLCASRLELAQETQYFGPGTRLLVL.

The J gene is TRBJ1-5, the V gene TRBV7-8; D is undetermined. The CDR3 spans 15 residues. V lost 1 base and J 7 bases, leaving 14 bases between the germline ends. From germline, CDR1 is SGHVS and CDR2 FQNEAQ. This CDR3 is CASSLGPLSQQPQHF. The CDR3 region has the DNA TGTGCCAGCAGCTTAGGGCCCCTAAGCCAACAGCCCCAGCATTTT.

The chain is built from TRBV6-6 and TRBJ1-1, with unresolved D. This CDR3 is built from 11 residues. The germline V gene encodes CDR1 MNHNY and CDR2 SVGAGI (reference sequence). V was clipped by 0 bases and J by 6 bases, with 2 bases between them. In DNA form, the CDR3 reads TGTGCCAGCAGTTACTCGCCTGAAGCTTTCTTT. This translates into CASSYSPEAFF.

The genes are TRBV7-9 and TRBJ1-6; TRBD1 aligns across 10 bases. There are 14 residues in the CDR3. CDR1 SEHNR and CDR2 FQNEAQ come from the germline V gene (reference sequence). The trim removed 5 bases at V and 10 bases at J, leaving 5 bases unmatched. The CDR3 region is CASSTGQGNSPLHF. In DNA form, the CDR3 reads TGTGCCAGCAGCACGGGACAGGGGAACTCACCCCTCCACTTT.

This clone is a singleton in its sample. The chain combines TRBV18 with TRBJ2-3; TRBD1 aligns across 7 bases. J was trimmed by 6 bases and V by 3 bases; bases with no gene match: 12. Germline V gene lookup returns CDR1 KGHSH and CDR2 LQKENI. The CDR3 is 16 amino acids. The CDR3 region is CASSPRGLEGADTQYF. The CDR3, as DNA: TGTGCCAGCTCACCCCGGGGCCTAGAGGGGGCCGATACGCAGTATTTT. Full variable domain (rest looked up from reference TRBV18 and TRBJ2-3): NAGVMQNPRHLVRRRGQEARLRCSPMKGHSHVYWYRQLPEEGLKFMVYLQKENIIDESGMPKERFSAEFPKEGPSILRIQQVVRGDSAAYFCASSPRGLEGADTQYFGPGTRLTVL.

In its sample, this clone was seen once. The chain recombines TRBV30 with TRBJ2-5, with 7 bases identical to TRBD2. Germline assignment: CDR1 GTSNPN and CDR2 SVGIG (reference sequence). The CDR3 totals 14 residues. Trimming cost V 2 bases and J 5 bases; bases outside gene matches: 8. The CDR3, as DNA: TGTGCCTGGAGTCTGTCGGGGGGTTTTGAGACCCAGTACTTC. It encodes CAWSLSGGFETQYF.

The CDR3 loop reads CASSPNLTPGLAGAGETQYF. The DNA for the CDR3 is TGTGCCAGCAGCCCTAACCTAACACCGGGACTAGCGGGAGCTGGGGAGACCCAGTACTTC. The V and J genes are TRBV27 and TRBJ2-5; 14 bases match TRBD2. The CDR3 consists of 20 residues. V lost 6 bases, J lost 5 bases, and 20 bases stayed unmatched. Germline-derived CDR1 and CDR2 are MNHEY and SMNVEV (reference sequence).

The chain carries TRBV6-1 and TRBJ2-1, with D possibly being TRBD1 (5 bases). The CDR3 covers 14 residues. V was clipped by 9 bases and J by 0 bases, with 12 bases between them. Germline V gene data show CDR1 as MNHNS and CDR2 as SASEGT. This CDR3 is CASVDISSYNEQFF. The CDR3 DNA reads as TGTGCCAGTGTGGACATCAGCTCCTACAATGAGCAGTTCTTC.

This CDR3 reads CASSVQPSTDTQYF. CDR3 in DNA: TGTGCCAGCAGTGTCCAGCCGAGCACAGATACGCAGTATTTT. The V and J genes are TRBV2 and TRBJ2-3; D unclear. The CDR3 is 14 residues long. Trimming left V 4 bases short and J 0 bases short, with 8 bases between. Germline loops: CDR1 SNHLY, CDR2 FYNNEI.

This rearrangement joins TRBV6-4 to TRBJ2-7; 7 nucleotides agree with TRBD2. The CDR3 is made up of 14 amino acids. Germline V gives CDR1 MRHNA, CDR2 SNTAGT. After removal of 7 bases from V and 6 bases from J, the junction contained 12 bases not matched to a gene. The CDR3 region is CASTSQRGGGEQYF. In DNA, the CDR3 is TGTGCCAGCACTAGTCAGCGGGGCGGCGGCGAGCAGTACTTC.

The chain combines TRBV6-5 with TRBJ2-2, with D perhaps matching TRBD1 (6 bases). The V gene lost 6 bases and the J gene lost 6 bases, with 14 bases spanning the gap. The CDR3 spans 14 residues. CDR1 is MNHEY and CDR2 is SVGAGI in the germline V gene. The CDR3 DNA reads as TGTGCCAGCAGCCCTGACAGGATCGCCGGGGAGCTGTTTTTT. Protein sequence: CASSPDRIAGELFF.

The rearrangement links TRBV4-1 to TRBJ1-2; tentatively, D is TRBD1 (5 bases). The CDR3 is 15 residues long. Germline V gene lookup returns CDR1 MGHRA and CDR2 YSYEKL. V gave up 1 base and J gave up 4 bases, with 13 bases separating them. The CDR3 region has the DNA TGCGCCAGCAGCCAAGTAAGTGGGACGGCCTATGGCTACACCTTC. Encoded protein: CASSQVSGTAYGYTF.

The chain combines TRBV15 with TRBJ2-1; 9 positions agree with TRBD2. The CDR3 is made up of 15 amino acids. Germline CDR1 LNHNV, CDR2 YYDKDF (reference sequence). The J segment lost 6 bases and the V segment lost 0 bases, leaving 3 bases of the junction unmatched. The CDR3 loop reads CATSRELAGPNEQFF. The DNA of the CDR3 is TGTGCCACCAGCAGAGAACTAGCGGGTCCCAATGAGCAGTTCTTC.

V is TRBV11-3 and J is TRBJ2-7; D is unresolved. V lost 5 bases and J lost 3, with 5 bases in between. Per the germline V gene, CDR1 is SGHNT and CDR2 is YENEEA. This CDR3 is built from 11 residues. CDR3 DNA sequence: TGTGCCAGCAGCAGAGACTACGAGCAGTACTTC. Its protein product is CASSRDYEQYF.

As for this clone: This CDR3 is also generated by other DNA sequences in the sample. V is TRBV18 and J is TRBJ2-5; no clear D gene. Germline-derived CDR1 and CDR2 are KGHSH and LQKENI. CDR3 length: 13 amino acids. The V end lost 3 bases, the J end lost 1 base, and 6 bases lay between the germline ends. CDR3 sequence reads: CASSPIFQETQYF. As DNA, the CDR3 is TGTGCCAGCTCACCCATATTCCAAGAGACCCAGTACTTC. Full variable domain (missing parts from reference TRBV18 and TRBJ2-5): NAGVMQNPRHLVRRRGQEARLRCSPMKGHSHVYWYRQLPEEGLKFMVYLQKENIIDESGMPKERFSAEFPKEGPSILRIQQVVRGDSAAYFCASSPIFQETQYFGPGTRLLVL.

The chain joins TRBV5-1 to TRBJ2-7; 11 bases fit TRBD1. The V gene end was trimmed by 3 bases and the J gene end by 6 bases; junction bases not matched to a gene: 5. The CDR3 has 14 amino acids. The germline V gene has CDR1 SGHRS and CDR2 YFSETQ. CDR3 sequence (DNA): TGCGCCAGCAGCTGGGGACAGGGGGGCCTCGAGCAGTACTTC. The encoded protein is CASSWGQGGLEQYF.